A single sample is the source of the 20 T cell receptor beta chains below, sequenced in a study of blood T cell repertoires in COVID-19. The assay was immunoSEQ multiplex PCR, and TCRdb's table has in-frame clones only and misses some. The sample carries fewer than 200,000 clones, over 80% recorded once. Sequencing was performed on PBMCs or T cells enriched from blood (not recorded which). These receptors originate from a woman aged 45-60 years who had recovered from COVID-19.

The chain recombines TRBV4-1 with TRBJ1-6; D remains ambiguous. The V gene lost 3 bases and the J gene lost 4 bases, with 13 bases spanning the gap. Germline CDR1 and CDR2: MGHRA and YSYEKL. The CDR3 length is 16 residues. The DNA of the CDR3 is TGCGCCAGCAGCCAGGCTAGTGCTCTGTATAATTCACCCCTCCACTTT. Translation gives CASSQASALYNSPLHF.

The gene calls are TRBV28 and TRBJ1-1; no clear D. The V end lost 3 bases, the J end lost 8 bases, and 10 bases lay between the germline ends. CDR3 length: 12 amino acids. Germline-derived CDR1 and CDR2 are MDHEN and SYDVKM. DNA of the CDR3: TGTGCCAGCAGTTTGAGGTCGTGGGAAGCTTTCTTT. As protein: CASSLRSWEAFF.

The chain couples TRBV30 to TRBJ2-1; TRBD2 agrees at 10 bases. Losses at the gene ends were 2 bases for V and 5 bases for J; bases not matched to a gene: 6. CDR3 length: 15 residues. From germline, CDR1 is GTSNPN and CDR2 SVGIG (reference sequence). CDR3 coding DNA: TGTGCCTGGAGTCCCGGGACTAGCGTCAACAATGAGCAGTTCTTC. Translated: CAWSPGTSVNNEQFF. Full variable domain (rest looked up from reference TRBV30 and TRBJ2-1): SQTIHQWPATLVQPVGSPLSLECTVEGTSNPNLYWYRQAAGRGLQLLFYSVGIGQISSEVPQNLSASRPQDRQFILSSKKLLLSDSGFYLCAWSPGTSVNNEQFFGPGTRLTVL.

The V call is TRBV28, the J call TRBJ1-5, with D possibly TRBD1 on 6 matching bases. From germline, CDR1 is MDHEN and CDR2 SYDVKM. This CDR3 contains 13 residues. V was cut by 8 bases and J by 4 bases, with 12 bases left in between. CDR3 residues: CASRQGLNQPQHF. In DNA, the CDR3 is TGTGCCAGCCGTCAGGGGCTAAATCAGCCCCAGCATTTT.

The rearrangement joins TRBV14 to TRBJ1-2; TRBD1 is a possible D gene (5 bases). In germline, CDR1 is SGHDN, CDR2 FVKESK. This CDR3 region has 14 residues. Trimming left V 4 bases short and J 8 bases short, with 17 bases between. The CDR3 loop reads CASSPSLGVGGYTF. Here the CDR3 DNA reads TGTGCCAGCAGCCCCTCGTTAGGGGTTGGCGGCTACACCTTC. Combining the CDR3 with reference TRBV14 and TRBJ1-2 gives the whole variable domain EAGVTQFPSHSVIEKGQTVTLRCDPISGHDNLYWYRRVMGKEIKFLLHFVKESKQDESGMPNNRFLAERTGGTYSTLKVQPAELEDSGVYFCASSPSLGVGGYTFGSGTRLTVV.

CDR3 region: CASSVGTGRVSNQPQHF. CDR3 coding DNA: TGTGCCAGTAGTGTCGGGACAGGCAGGGTAAGCAATCAGCCCCAGCATTTT. The rearrangement uses TRBV19 and TRBJ1-5; TRBD1 aligns across 8 bases. This CDR3 is 17 amino acids long. V was pared by 5 bases and J by 1 base, with 10 bases of the junction left unmatched. CDR1 and CDR2 (germline): LNHDA, SQIVND (reference sequence). The entire variable domain, with the rest obtained from reference TRBV19 and TRBJ1-5, is as follows: DGGITQSPKYLFRKEGQNVTLSCEQNLNHDAMYWYRQDPGQGLRLIYYSQIVNDFQKGDIAEGYSVSREKKESFPLTVTSAQKNPTAFYLCASSVGTGRVSNQPQHFGDGTRLSIL.

This chain links TRBV12-3 or TRBV12-4 with TRBJ2-2; the D is unclear. The CDR3 runs to 11 residues. V lost 7 bases and J 5 bases, leaving 5 bases between the germline ends. In nucleotides, the CDR3 is TGTGCCAGCACCTCGACCGGGGAGCTGTTTTTT. Protein product: CASTSTGELFF.

The chain couples TRBV19 to TRBJ2-3, with D perhaps matching TRBD2 (5 bases). This CDR3 has 15 amino acids. V was cut by 8 bases and J by 6 bases, with 21 bases left in between. Germline values: CDR1 LNHDA, CDR2 SQIVND (reference sequence). CDR3 amino acids: CASSYVMPGVDTQYF. CDR3 in DNA: TGTGCCAGTTCATATGTGATGCCCGGGGTGGATACGCAGTATTTT.

CDR3 nucleotides: TGTGCCAGCAAGTCACAGGGGAACTCACCCCTCCACTTT. Amino acid sequence: CASKSQGNSPLHF. The chain joins TRBV2 to TRBJ1-6; 7 bases are a match to TRBD1. The V and J ends lost 7 bases and 10 bases, in that order; junction bases with no gene match: 7. The CDR3 is 13 amino acids. Germline assignment: CDR1 SNHLY and CDR2 FYNNEI.

V is TRBV12-3 or TRBV12-4 and J is TRBJ1-2, with D perhaps TRBD1 (5 bases). This CDR3 contains 13 residues. V dropped 6 bases and J dropped 2 bases, with 10 bases sitting between them. For the CDR3, the DNA is TGTGCCAGCAGCGACAGTACAAACTATGGCTACACCTTC. Amino acids: CASSDSTNYGYTF.

The V and J genes are TRBV15 and TRBJ1-6, with D tentatively TRBD1 (5 bases). The CDR3 runs 15 residues. In germline, CDR1 is LNHNV, CDR2 YYDKDF (reference sequence). The V gene lost 3 bases and the J gene lost 5 bases, with 11 bases spanning the gap. CDR3 nucleotide sequence: TGTGCCACCAGCAGGTGGGGGACTAATAATTCACCCCTCCACTTT. Translating gives CATSRWGTNNSPLHF. The complete variable domain, with remaining parts taken from reference TRBV15 and TRBJ1-6, reads DAMVIQNPRYQVTQFGKPVTLSCSQTLNHNVMYWYQQKSSQAPKLLFHYYDKDFNNEADTPDNFQSRRPNTSFCFLDIRSPGLGDTAMYLCATSRWGTNNSPLHFGNGTRLTVT.

The chain carries TRBV5-1 and TRBJ1-3; 7 nucleotides match TRBD1. After removal of 3 bases from V and 4 bases from J, the junction contained 7 bases not matched to a gene. Per the germline V gene, CDR1 is SGHRS and CDR2 is YFSETQ. This CDR3 contains 15 residues. The CDR3 DNA reads as TGCGCCAGCAGCTCCCAGGGGGAAGGAGGAAACACCATATATTTT. This gives the protein CASSSQGEGGNTIYF.

This chain links TRBV27 with TRBJ1-2, with D possibly being TRBD1 (6 bases). The germline V gene has CDR1 MNHEY and CDR2 SMNVEV (reference sequence). Trimming pared 6 bases from V and 4 bases from J, leaving 12 bases between. The CDR3 length is 13 residues. As DNA, the CDR3 is TGTGCCAGCAGCCATACAGGGACCTATGGCTACACCTTC. Protein sequence: CASSHTGTYGYTF.

The rearrangement links TRBV7-7 to TRBJ2-5, with D perhaps TRBD1 (5 bases). V was trimmed by 1 base and J by 2 bases, leaving 8 bases between them. The CDR3 has 14 amino acids. Germline assignment: CDR1 SSHAT and CDR2 FNYEAQ (reference sequence). In nucleotides, the CDR3 is TGTGCCAGCAGCTTAGAACAGGTTCAAGAGACCCAGTACTTC. It specifies CASSLEQVQETQYF.

CDR3 nucleotides: TGTGCCAGCAATACGGGACAGGTTGGAAACACCATATATTTT. The encoded protein is CASNTGQVGNTIYF. V gene TRBV2 combines with J gene TRBJ1-3; 8 nucleotides line up with TRBD1. Trimming took 7 bases from V and 3 from J; bases not matched to a gene: 5. Germline V gives CDR1 SNHLY, CDR2 FYNNEI. This CDR3 has 14 amino acids.

The chain uses TRBV18 and TRBJ1-3; D gene unclear. With 1 base removed from V and 0 bases from J, the gap between germline ends came to 16 bases. The CDR3 contains 18 residues. From germline, CDR1 is KGHSH and CDR2 LQKENI. The CDR3 DNA reads as TGTGCCAGCTCACCACTTCCCTTGGTATCTAACTCTGGAAACACCATATATTTT. Its translation is CASSPLPLVSNSGNTIYF. The full variable domain, in which reference TRBV18 and TRBJ1-3 provide the parts outside the CDR3, is NAGVMQNPRHLVRRRGQEARLRCSPMKGHSHVYWYRQLPEEGLKFMVYLQKENIIDESGMPKERFSAEFPKEGPSILRIQQVVRGDSAAYFCASSPLPLVSNSGNTIYFGEGSWLTVV.

This clone was counted between two and nine times. This sample includes further DNA sequences coding for the same CDR3. This sequence joins TRBV3-1 (or the pseudogene TRBV3-2) and TRBJ1-4; 7 bases are a match to TRBD1. CDR1 is LGHDT, CDR2 YNNKEL, per germline (reference sequence). The CDR3 has 14 residues. Losses at the gene ends were 3 bases for V and 4 bases for J; bases not matched to a gene: 2. CDR3: CASSQDRHNEKLFF. The CDR3, as DNA: TGTGCCAGCAGCCAGGACAGGCATAATGAAAAACTGTTTTTT.

The gene calls are TRBV7-9 and TRBJ1-3; D remains ambiguous. Germline CDR1 is SEHNR and CDR2 is FQNEAQ (reference sequence). With 2 bases removed from V and 2 bases from J, the gap between germline ends came to 7 bases. This CDR3 comprises 14 residues. The CDR3 is CASSLSSAGNTIYF. The CDR3 region has the DNA TGTGCCAGCAGCTTATCCTCGGCTGGAAACACCATATATTTT.

This clone showed up just once. The chain couples TRBV6-5 to TRBJ1-4, with unresolved D. CDR3 size: 13 residues. V dropped 2 bases and J dropped 5 bases, with 6 bases sitting between them. Germline CDR1 MNHEY, CDR2 SVGAGI. The chain's CDR3 is CASSYGRNEKLFF. Written as DNA, the CDR3 is TGTGCCAGCAGTTACGGGCGAAATGAAAAACTGTTTTTT.

The rearrangement uses TRBV19 and TRBJ1-2; a weak D match, TRBD1 (5 bases). CDR1 and CDR2 (germline): LNHDA, SQIVND (reference sequence). This CDR3 contains 14 residues. Trimming left V 5 bases short and J 3 bases short, with 13 bases between. The CDR3 DNA reads as TGTGCCAGTAGTCCCCTTCGGGGGGACTATGGCTACACCTTC. It yields the protein CASSPLRGDYGYTF.